These 5 T cell receptor beta chains were sequenced from one sample in a study of beta chain features in type 1 diabetes. Notes on the study in general: Significant though moderate, a shortening of TCRB CDR3s appeared in all four CD4+ subsets of Type 1 diabetes patients.

Expressed TCRB transcripts were sequenced because the isolated RNA had all been reverse transcribed beforehand. The data were produced by immunoSEQ multiplex PCR, yet TCRdb's version contains in-frame clones alone and is incomplete. This sample has around 710,000 clones, with around 12% found just once. No antigen is known for these receptors. Source material: naive CD4+ T cells from blood. These receptors were collected from a young man with type 1 diabetes.

The chain links TRBV23-1 to TRBJ2-5; 11 bases map to TRBD1. TRBV23-1 is recorded as an ORF, its role being uncertain. With 8 bases clipped from V and 1 base from J, the junction kept 3 bases outside the gene matches. The CDR3 has 14 amino acids. This chain's CDR3 is CASRDRGSQETQYF. The CDR3, as DNA: TGCGCCAGCCGGGACAGGGGGTCCCAAGAGACCCAGTACTTC.

The rearrangement uses TRBV4-3 and TRBJ1-3; D gene ambiguous. The V end lost 0 bases, the J end lost 4 bases, and 7 bases lay between the germline ends. Germline lookup yields CDR1 LGHNA and CDR2 YSLEER. The CDR3 has 14 residues. The CDR3 reads CASSQDSAGNTIYF. The DNA of the CDR3 is TGCGCCAGCAGCCAAGACAGTGCCGGAAACACCATATATTTT.

The chain links TRBV5-1 to TRBJ1-2, with D maybe TRBD1 (5 bases). CDR1 and CDR2 (germline): SGHRS, YFSETQ. CDR3 length: 18 amino acids. V was cut by 0 bases and J by 1 base, with 19 bases left in between. CDR3 nucleotides: TGCGCCAGCAGCTTGGGAGAGTCAGGGTTACCATTTAACTATGGCTACACCTTC. It specifies CASSLGESGLPFNYGYTF.

The gene calls are TRBV6-5 and TRBJ2-7; D tentatively fits TRBD1 or TRBD2 (5 bases each). Germline CDR1 is MNHEY and CDR2 is SVGAGI. The CDR3 has 15 amino acids. V gave up 0 bases and J gave up 2 bases, with 11 bases separating them. CDR3 region: CASSYSSTGPYEQYF. The CDR3 coding sequence is TGTGCCAGCAGTTACTCGAGTACGGGGCCCTACGAGCAGTACTTC.

J is TRBJ1-2 and V is TRBV18; 8 bases are shared with TRBD1. V shed 6 bases and J 4 bases; nucleotides not matched to a gene: 10. Germline assignment: CDR1 KGHSH and CDR2 LQKENI. This CDR3 contains 15 residues. The CDR3 sequence is CASSTDGQGRYGYTF. The DNA of the CDR3 is TGTGCCAGCTCCACGGATGGACAGGGTCGCTATGGCTACACCTTC.